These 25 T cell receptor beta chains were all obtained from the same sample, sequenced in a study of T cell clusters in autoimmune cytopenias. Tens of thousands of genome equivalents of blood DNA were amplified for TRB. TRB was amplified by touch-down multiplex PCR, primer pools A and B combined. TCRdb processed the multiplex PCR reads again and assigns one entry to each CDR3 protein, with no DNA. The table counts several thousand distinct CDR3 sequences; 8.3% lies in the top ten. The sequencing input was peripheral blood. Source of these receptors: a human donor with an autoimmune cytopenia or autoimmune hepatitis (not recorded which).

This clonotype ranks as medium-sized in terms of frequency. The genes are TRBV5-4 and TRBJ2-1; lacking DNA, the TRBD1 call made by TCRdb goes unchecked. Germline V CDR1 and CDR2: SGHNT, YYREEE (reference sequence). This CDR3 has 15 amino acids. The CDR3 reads CASSLLGQGGNEQFF.

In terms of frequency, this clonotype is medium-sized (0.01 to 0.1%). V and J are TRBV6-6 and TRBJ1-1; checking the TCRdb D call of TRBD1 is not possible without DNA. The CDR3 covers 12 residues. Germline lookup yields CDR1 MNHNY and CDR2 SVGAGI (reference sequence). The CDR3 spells CASSEGLLEAFF.

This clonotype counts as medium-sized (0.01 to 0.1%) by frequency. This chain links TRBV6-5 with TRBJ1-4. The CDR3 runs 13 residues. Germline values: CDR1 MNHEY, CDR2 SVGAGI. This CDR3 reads CASSYSRGEKLFF.

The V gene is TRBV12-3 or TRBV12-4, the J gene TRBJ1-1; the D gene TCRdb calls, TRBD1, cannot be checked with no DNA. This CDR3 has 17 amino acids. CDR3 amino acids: CASRSLQRGTGDTEAFF.

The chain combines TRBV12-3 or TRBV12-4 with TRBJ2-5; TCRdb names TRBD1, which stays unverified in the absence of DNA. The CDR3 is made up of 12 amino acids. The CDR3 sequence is CAVGTQQETQYF.

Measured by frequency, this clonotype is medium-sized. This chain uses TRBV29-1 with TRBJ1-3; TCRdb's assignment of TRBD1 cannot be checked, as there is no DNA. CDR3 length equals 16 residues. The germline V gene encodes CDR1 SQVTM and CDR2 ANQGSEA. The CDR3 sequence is CSVEAGDRVFGNTIYF.

The CDR3 loop is CASSLMGGTEAFF. The chain joins TRBV12-3 or TRBV12-4 to TRBJ1-1; lacking DNA, the TRBD1 call made by TCRdb goes unchecked. The CDR3 covers 13 residues.

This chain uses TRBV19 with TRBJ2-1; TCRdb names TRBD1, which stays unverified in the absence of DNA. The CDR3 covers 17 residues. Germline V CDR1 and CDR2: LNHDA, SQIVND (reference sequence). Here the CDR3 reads CASSIRGQGPWDNEQFF.

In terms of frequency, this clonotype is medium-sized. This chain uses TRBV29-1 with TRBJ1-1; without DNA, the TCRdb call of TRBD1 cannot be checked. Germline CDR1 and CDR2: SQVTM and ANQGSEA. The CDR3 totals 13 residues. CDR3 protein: CSVEEQGGTEAFF.

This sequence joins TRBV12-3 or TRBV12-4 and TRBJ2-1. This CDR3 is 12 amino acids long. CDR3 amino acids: CASSPLQKGQFF.

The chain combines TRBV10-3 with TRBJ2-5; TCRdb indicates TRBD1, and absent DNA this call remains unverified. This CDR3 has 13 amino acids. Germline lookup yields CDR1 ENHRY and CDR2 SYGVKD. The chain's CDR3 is CAISEQGQETQYF.

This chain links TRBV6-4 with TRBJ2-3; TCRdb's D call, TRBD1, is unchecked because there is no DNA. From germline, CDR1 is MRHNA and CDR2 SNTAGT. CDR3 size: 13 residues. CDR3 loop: CASSRTGTDTQYF.

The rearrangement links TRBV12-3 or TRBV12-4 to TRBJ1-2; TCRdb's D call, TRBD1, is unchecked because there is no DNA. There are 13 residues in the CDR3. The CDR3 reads CASSPAALGGYTF.

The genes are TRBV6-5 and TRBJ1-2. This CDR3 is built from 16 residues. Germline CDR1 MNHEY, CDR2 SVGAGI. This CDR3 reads CASSSTNFDWVRGYTF.

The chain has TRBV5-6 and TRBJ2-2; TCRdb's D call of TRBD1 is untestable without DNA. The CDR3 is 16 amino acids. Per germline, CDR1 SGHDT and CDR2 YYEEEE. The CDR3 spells CASSRLPGQNTGELFF.

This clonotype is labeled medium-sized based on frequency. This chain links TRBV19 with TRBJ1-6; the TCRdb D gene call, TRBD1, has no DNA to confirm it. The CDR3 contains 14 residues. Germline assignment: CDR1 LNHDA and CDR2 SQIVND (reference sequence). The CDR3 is CASSRQYYNSPLHF.

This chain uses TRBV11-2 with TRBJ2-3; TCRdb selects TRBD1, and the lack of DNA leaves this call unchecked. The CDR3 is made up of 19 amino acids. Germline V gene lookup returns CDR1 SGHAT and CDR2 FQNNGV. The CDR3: CASSNVLRGQGLSTDTQYF.

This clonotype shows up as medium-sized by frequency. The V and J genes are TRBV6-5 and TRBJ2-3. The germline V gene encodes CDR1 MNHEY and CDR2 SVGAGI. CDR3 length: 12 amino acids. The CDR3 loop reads CASSSGTDTQYF.

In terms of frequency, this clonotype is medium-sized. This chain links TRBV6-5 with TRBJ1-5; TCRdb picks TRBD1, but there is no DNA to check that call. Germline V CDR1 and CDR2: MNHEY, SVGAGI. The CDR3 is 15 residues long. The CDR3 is CASSYRRGGNQPQHF.

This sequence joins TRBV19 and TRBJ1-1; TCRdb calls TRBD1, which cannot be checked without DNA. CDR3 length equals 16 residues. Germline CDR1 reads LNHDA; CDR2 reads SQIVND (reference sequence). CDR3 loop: CASSMGSGAPNTEAFF.

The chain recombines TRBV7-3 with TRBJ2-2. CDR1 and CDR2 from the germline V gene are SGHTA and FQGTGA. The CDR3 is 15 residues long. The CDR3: CASSLVSAVGGELFF.

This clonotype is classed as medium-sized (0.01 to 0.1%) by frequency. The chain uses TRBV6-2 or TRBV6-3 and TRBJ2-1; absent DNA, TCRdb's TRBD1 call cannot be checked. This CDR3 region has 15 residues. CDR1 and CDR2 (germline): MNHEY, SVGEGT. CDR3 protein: CASTVGRGLIYEQFF.

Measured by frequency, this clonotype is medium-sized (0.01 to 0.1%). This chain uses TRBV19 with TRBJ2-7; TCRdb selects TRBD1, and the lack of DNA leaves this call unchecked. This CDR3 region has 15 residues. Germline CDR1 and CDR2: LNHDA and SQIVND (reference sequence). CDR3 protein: CASSTHRVTGYEQYF.

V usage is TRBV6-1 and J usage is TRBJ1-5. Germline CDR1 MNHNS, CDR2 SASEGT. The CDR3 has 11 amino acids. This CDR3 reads CASRNSGPQHF.

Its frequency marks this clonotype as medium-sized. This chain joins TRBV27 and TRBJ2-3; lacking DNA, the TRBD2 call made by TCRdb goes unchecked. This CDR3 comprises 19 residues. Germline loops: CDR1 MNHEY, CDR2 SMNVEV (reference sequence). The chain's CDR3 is CASSPQGLAGGSGTDTQYF.